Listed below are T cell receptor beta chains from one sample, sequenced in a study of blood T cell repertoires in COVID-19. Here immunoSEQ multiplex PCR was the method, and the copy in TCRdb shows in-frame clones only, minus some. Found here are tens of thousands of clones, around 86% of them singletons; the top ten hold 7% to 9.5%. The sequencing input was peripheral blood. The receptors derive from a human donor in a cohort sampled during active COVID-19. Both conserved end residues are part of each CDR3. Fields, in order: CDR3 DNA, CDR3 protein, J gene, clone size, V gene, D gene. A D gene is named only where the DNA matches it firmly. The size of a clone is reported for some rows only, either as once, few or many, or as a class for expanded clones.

DNA: TGTGCCAGCAGCCCAACGAGAGTCAATAATTCACCCCTCCACTTT
CDR3: CASSPTRVNNSPLHF
J: TRBJ1-6
size: few
V: TRBV14
D: .

DNA: TGTGCCAGCAGTGGGGAGGGTGCCGGGGAGCTGTTTTTT
CDR3: CASSGEGAGELFF
J: TRBJ2-2
size: .
V: TRBV2
D: TRBD2

DNA: TGTGCCAGCAGCTGGGGAGGGCCGAACACTGAAGCTTTCTTT
CDR3: CASSWGGPNTEAFF
J: TRBJ1-1
size: once
V: TRBV7-3
D: .

DNA: TGTGCCAGCAGCCAAGCGGGTGTGGGGGGGAGCTCCTACAATGAGCAGTTCTTC
CDR3: CASSQAGVGGSSYNEQFF
J: TRBJ2-1
size: .
V: TRBV14
D: TRBD2

DNA: TGTGCCAGTAGTATGGACAGATCTAACTATGGCTACACCTTC
CDR3: CASSMDRSNYGYTF
J: TRBJ1-2
size: .
V: TRBV19
D: .

DNA: TGTGCCAGCACCACGGACAGACAAGAGACCCAGTACTTC
CDR3: CASTTDRQETQYF
J: TRBJ2-5
size: .
V: TRBV6-5
D: .

DNA: TGTGCCAGTGCCGGGCTAGCGGGTCGCACAGATACGCAGTATTTT
CDR3: CASAGLAGRTDTQYF
J: TRBJ2-3
size: once
V: TRBV2
D: TRBD2

DNA: TGTGCCAGCAGTAGGGCCGGGACAGGGGTCGGCTACACCTTC
CDR3: CASSRAGTGVGYTF
J: TRBJ1-2
size: .
V: TRBV28
D: TRBD1

DNA: TGCGCCAGCAGTCAATCCCGAGCCCGGCGCACGGGACTAGCGGGAGAGGGGGCGCCCCAGTACTTC
CDR3: CASSQSRARRTGLAGEGAPQYF
J: TRBJ2-5
size: .
V: TRBV23-1
D: TRBD2

DNA: TGTGCCACCCGTCTAACCAGACAGGGGGTTATGAACACTGAAGCTTTCTTT
CDR3: CATRLTRQGVMNTEAFF
J: TRBJ1-1
size: few
V: TRBV19
D: TRBD1

DNA: TGTGCCTGGAGTGTACCCAGGACAGGGGAGTTTCAGCCCCAGCATTTT
CDR3: CAWSVPRTGEFQPQHF
J: TRBJ1-5
size: .
V: TRBV30
D: TRBD1

DNA: TGTGCCAGCAAGGACAGGGCTAACACCGGGGAGCTGTTTTTT
CDR3: CASKDRANTGELFF
J: TRBJ2-2
size: .
V: TRBV9
D: TRBD1

DNA: TGTGCCAGCAGCCAAGGCGGGACGGGAGATAACTATGGCTACACCTTC
CDR3: CASSQGGTGDNYGYTF
J: TRBJ1-2
size: .
V: TRBV4-2
D: .

DNA: TGTGCCAGCAGCTTAGAGGACAGATCCTACGAGCAGTACTTC
CDR3: CASSLEDRSYEQYF
J: TRBJ2-7
size: once
V: TRBV7-6
D: .

DNA: TGTGCCAGCAGCTTGGACAGGGGAGGGACTGAAGCTTTCTTT
CDR3: CASSLDRGGTEAFF
J: TRBJ1-1
size: .
V: TRBV7-2
D: TRBD1

DNA: TGTGCTAGTAGGGTCACAGGGGCGAACACCGGGGAGCTGTTTTTT
CDR3: CASRVTGANTGELFF
J: TRBJ2-2
size: .
V: TRBV12-5
D: TRBD1

DNA: TGTGCCAGCAGTTTATTCCTGGGGCGGAACTATGGCTACACCTTC
CDR3: CASSLFLGRNYGYTF
J: TRBJ1-2
size: .
V: TRBV27
D: .

DNA: TGTGCCAGCAGCTTAGGGGAGAAGTACACTGAAGCTTTCTTT
CDR3: CASSLGEKYTEAFF
J: TRBJ1-1
size: .
V: TRBV7-8
D: .

DNA: TGTGCCAGCAGTGCTCACAGGGGAGTCGTCGACGAGCAGTACTTC
CDR3: CASSAHRGVVDEQYF
J: TRBJ2-7
size: .
V: TRBV27
D: TRBD1

DNA: TGTGCCAGCAGCTCGGGACTAGCGGGGCCCTACGAGCAGTACTTC
CDR3: CASSSGLAGPYEQYF
J: TRBJ2-7
size: .
V: TRBV5-5
D: TRBD2

DNA: TGTGCCAGCAGTACTCCGGGACAGGCAACAGGGGCCAACGTCCTGACTTTC
CDR3: CASSTPGQATGANVLTF
J: TRBJ2-6
size: .
V: TRBV28
D: TRBD1

DNA: TGCGCCAGCAGCTTTCGAGATACGCAGTATTTT
CDR3: CASSFRDTQYF
J: TRBJ2-3
size: .
V: TRBV5-1
D: .

DNA: TGTGCCAGCAGCGTAGGGCTAGCAACCTACGAGCAGTACTTC
CDR3: CASSVGLATYEQYF
J: TRBJ2-7
size: once
V: TRBV9
D: .

DNA: TGTGCCAGCTCACCAGACATGCTTGAGACCCAGTACTTC
CDR3: CASSPDMLETQYF
J: TRBJ2-5
size: .
V: TRBV18
D: .

DNA: TGTGCCAGCAGCTTGCAAGGACTCTATGGCTACACCTTC
CDR3: CASSLQGLYGYTF
J: TRBJ1-2
size: .
V: TRBV5-4
D: .

DNA: TGTGCCAGCAGCTTAGAGTTAGCGGGGAGGAATGAGCAGTTCTTC
CDR3: CASSLELAGRNEQFF
J: TRBJ2-1
size: .
V: TRBV7-8
D: TRBD2

DNA: TGTGCCAGCAGCTTGGGCAGGGCCACCGGGGAGCTGTTTTTT
CDR3: CASSLGRATGELFF
J: TRBJ2-2
size: .
V: TRBV13
D: .